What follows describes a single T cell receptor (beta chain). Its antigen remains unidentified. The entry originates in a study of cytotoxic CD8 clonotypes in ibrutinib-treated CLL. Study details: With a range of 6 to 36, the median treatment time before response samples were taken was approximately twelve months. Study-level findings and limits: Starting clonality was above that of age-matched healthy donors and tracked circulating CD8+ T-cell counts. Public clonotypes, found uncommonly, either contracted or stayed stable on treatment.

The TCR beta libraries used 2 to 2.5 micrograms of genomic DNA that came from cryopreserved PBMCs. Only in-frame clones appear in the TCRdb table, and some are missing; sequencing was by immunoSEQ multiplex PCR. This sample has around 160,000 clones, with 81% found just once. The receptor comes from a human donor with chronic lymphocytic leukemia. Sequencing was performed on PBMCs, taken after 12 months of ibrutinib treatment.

For the CDR3, the DNA is TGCGCCAGCAGCCAAGGAGGAGGGTATAGCAATCAGCCCCAGCATTTT. Protein: CASSQGGGYSNQPQHF. This chain connects TRBV4-1 to TRBJ1-5, with no clear D. The CDR3 runs to 16 residues. V shed 1 base and J shed 0 bases, with 10 bases lying between them. Germline V gene lookup returns CDR1 MGHRA and CDR2 YSYEKL.